These 23 T cell receptor beta chains were sequenced from one sample in a study of CD8 T cells in Susac syndrome. An amount of RNA that ranged from about 0.45 to 1 ug was reverse transcribed with random hexamers. TCRdb re-called the immunoSEQ multiplex PCR reads through MiXCR, storing one row per CDR3 protein. The sample includes some 260,000 distinct CDR3 sequences, 93% of them seen just once. Material: CD4+ T cells from PBMCs. All receptors derive from a human donor with multiple sclerosis.

The CDR3 here is CSAEDRGNQPQHF. In DNA form, the CDR3 reads TGCAGTGCCGAGGACAGGGGGAATCAGCCCCAGCATTTT. This rearrangement joins TRBV20-1 to TRBJ1-5; TRBD1 matches 10 bases. CDR1 and CDR2 from the germline V gene are DFQATT and SNEGSKA (reference sequence). CDR3 length: 13 amino acids. The V and J ends lost 6 bases and 4 bases, in that order; junction bases with no gene match: 3.

This sequence joins TRBV10-3 and TRBJ2-3; no firm D call. V lost 2 bases, J lost 6 bases, and 9 bases lay in between. The CDR3 runs 13 residues. Germline V gene lookup returns CDR1 ENHRY and CDR2 SYGVKD. The CDR3 DNA reads TGTGCCATCAGTGAGGTCAGAGACGATACGCAGTATTTT. This sequence encodes CAISEVRDDTQYF.

The J gene is TRBJ1-4, the V gene TRBV19; the D is unclear. With 5 bases removed from V and 3 bases from J, the gap between germline ends came to 10 bases. The CDR3 totals 14 residues. Germline assignment: CDR1 LNHDA and CDR2 SQIVND (reference sequence). CDR3 sequence reads: CASSLDWSNEKLFF. CDR3 nucleotide sequence: TGTGCCAGTAGTCTTGACTGGTCTAATGAAAAACTGTTTTTT.

The genes are TRBV7-9 and TRBJ1-2; D is ambiguous. V shed 3 bases and J shed 8 bases, with 10 bases lying between them. The CDR3 runs to 12 residues. CDR1 and CDR2 (germline): SEHNR, FQNEAQ (reference sequence). In nucleotides, the CDR3 is TGTGCCAGCAGCTTCCAGACATCCGGCTACACCTTC. Translated: CASSFQTSGYTF. Full variable domain (missing parts from reference TRBV7-9 and TRBJ1-2): DTGVSQNPRHKITKRGQNVTFRCDPISEHNRLYWYRQTLGQGPEFLTYFQNEAQLEKSRLLSDRFSAERPKGSFSTLEIQRTEQGDSAMYLCASSFQTSGYTFGSGTRLTVV.

This chain connects TRBV19 to TRBJ1-4; perhaps TRBD1 as D (6 bases). Trimming removed 6 bases from V and 5 bases from J, with 10 bases in between. Germline V gene lookup returns CDR1 LNHDA and CDR2 SQIVND (reference sequence). The CDR3 is made up of 13 amino acids. The CDR3 DNA reads as TGTGCCAGTAGGTACAGGGAGAATGAAAAACTGTTTTTT. Its translation: CASRYRENEKLFF.

The chain couples TRBV6-2 or TRBV6-3 to TRBJ1-4; 9 nucleotides line up with TRBD1. This CDR3 has 14 amino acids. V trimming: 6 bases; J trimming: 6 bases; junction bases outside the gene matches: 5. Germline V CDR1 and CDR2: MNHEY, SVGEGT. The CDR3: CASRKQGAHEKLFF. CDR3 nucleotides: TGTGCCAGCAGGAAACAGGGGGCGCATGAAAAACTGTTTTTT.

The gene calls are TRBV27 and TRBJ2-1, with TRBD2 as a possible D gene (6 bases). Germline CDR1 is MNHEY and CDR2 is SMNVEV (reference sequence). The CDR3 covers 13 residues. V was trimmed by 0 bases and J by 6 bases, leaving 6 bases between them. CDR3 nucleotide sequence: TGTGCCAGCAGTTTATCGCGGGGCAATGAGCAGTTCTTC. Translated, it gives CASSLSRGNEQFF.

The V gene is TRBV27, the J gene TRBJ1-4; D is perhaps TRBD1 (5 bases). Trimming left V 2 bases short and J 7 bases short, with 11 bases between. From germline, CDR1 is MNHEY and CDR2 SMNVEV (reference sequence). The CDR3 runs to 14 residues. The CDR3 loop is CASSLRQGFEKLFF. In DNA, the CDR3 is TGTGCCAGCAGTTTACGGCAGGGTTTTGAAAAACTGTTTTTT.

This clonotype was found once. V gene TRBV5-6 combines with J gene TRBJ2-6, with 7 bases identical to TRBD2. This CDR3 region has 16 residues. V was pared by 3 bases and J by 0 bases, with 3 bases of the junction left unmatched. In germline, CDR1 is SGHDT, CDR2 YYEEEE. This CDR3 reads CASSWDYSSGANVLTF. DNA of the CDR3: TGTGCCAGCAGCTGGGACTATTCCTCTGGGGCCAACGTCCTGACTTTC. Full variable domain (remainder filled in from reference TRBV5-6 and TRBJ2-6): DAGVTQSPTHLIKTRGQQVTLRCSPKSGHDTVSWYQQALGQGPQFIFQYYEEEERQRGNFPDRFSGHQFPNYSSELNVNALLLGDSALYLCASSWDYSSGANVLTFGAGSRLTVL.

This chain joins TRBV7-9 and TRBJ1-5; D is unclear. V lost 4 bases to trimming and J lost 2 bases, with 12 bases between them. This CDR3 is built from 15 residues. Germline lookup yields CDR1 SEHNR and CDR2 FQNEAQ (reference sequence). CDR3 nucleotides: TGTGCCAGCAGCTCGGCAGGTTGGGGCAATCAGCCCCAGCATTTT. Protein product: CASSSAGWGNQPQHF.

This clonotype turned up a few times. This chain joins TRBV11-2 and TRBJ1-1; no reliable D call. The V end was cut by 2 bases, the J end by 1 base, with 2 bases between. The germline V gene has CDR1 SGHAT and CDR2 FQNNGV. The CDR3 has 12 amino acids. DNA of the CDR3: TGTGCCAGCAGCTTACAGAACACTGAAGCTTTCTTT. It codes for CASSLQNTEAFF.

This clonotype was observed once. This chain links TRBV29-1 with TRBJ2-7; weak D call: TRBD2 (5 bases). The germline gives CDR1 SQVTM, CDR2 ANQGSEA. V gave up 6 bases and J gave up 11 bases, with 17 bases separating them. The CDR3 spans 11 residues. The CDR3 sequence is CSVDTGTREYF. CDR3 sequence (DNA): TGCAGCGTGGATACGGGTACTAGGGAGTACTTC.

The genes are TRBV9 and TRBJ2-7, with 10 bases aligning to TRBD1. The CDR3 has 15 amino acids. J was trimmed by 3 bases and V by 0 bases; bases with no gene match: 3. Germline V CDR1 and CDR2: SGDLS, YYNGEE. CDR3 residues: CASSVAGTGDYEQYF. As DNA, the CDR3 is TGTGCCAGCAGCGTAGCTGGGACAGGGGACTACGAGCAGTACTTC.

This clonotype has just one count. V is TRBV4-1 and J is TRBJ2-1, with 10 bases lining up with TRBD1. The CDR3 contains 15 residues. The V and J ends lost 2 bases and 8 bases, in that order; junction bases with no gene match: 6. Germline CDR1 MGHRA, CDR2 YSYEKL. CDR3 nucleotide sequence: TGCGCCAGCAGCCAAACCGGGACAGGGGTGTATGAGCAGTTCTTC. This sequence encodes CASSQTGTGVYEQFF.

The gene calls are TRBV19 and TRBJ1-2; D unresolved. Germline values: CDR1 LNHDA, CDR2 SQIVND (reference sequence). This CDR3 is 13 amino acids long. Trimming took off 10 bases at V and 0 bases at J, with 12 bases between the two ends. The CDR3 bases are TGTGCCACCAGGACGGTAGCTAACTATGGCTACACCTTC. Translating gives CATRTVANYGYTF.

As for this clonotype: At one end, the junction sequence differs from germline, possibly due to a read error. J is TRBJ1-4 and V is TRBV29-1, with TRBD1 matching over 7 bases. The CDR3 extends over 14 amino acids. The germline CDR1 and CDR2 sequences are SQVTM and ANQGSEA. The CDR3 protein is CSAEGGRDNEKLFF. The CDR3 DNA reads as TGCAGCGCTGAAGGGGGCAGAGATAATGAAAAACTGTTTTTT.

The CDR3 DNA is TGCAGCGTAGCCGGACAGATGAACACTGAAGCTTTCTTT. Protein: CSVAGQMNTEAFF. The J gene is TRBJ1-1, the V gene TRBV29-1, with a weak D call TRBD1 (6 bases). V was cut by 6 bases and J by 0 bases, with 11 bases left in between. CDR1 and CDR2 (germline): SQVTM, ANQGSEA. This CDR3 contains 13 residues.

The rearrangement joins TRBV29-1 to TRBJ2-3, with TRBD2 matching over 7 bases. CDR3 length equals 15 residues. The germline gives CDR1 SQVTM, CDR2 ANQGSEA. Trimming removed 4 bases from V and 3 bases from J; junction bases left unmatched: 10. Here the CDR3 DNA reads TGCAGCGTTGTACCCCTAGCGGAGGGGACAGATACGCAGTATTTT. As protein: CSVVPLAEGTDTQYF.

The V call is TRBV24-1, the J call TRBJ2-1; 12 bases are shared with TRBD2. Germline V lookup: CDR1 KGHDR, CDR2 SFDVKD. V lost 3 bases and J lost 7; bases outside the gene matches: 9. CDR3 length: 17 residues. CDR3 protein: CATSDPITSGRPNEQFF. DNA for the CDR3: TGTGCCACCAGTGATCCCATTACTAGCGGGAGGCCGAATGAGCAGTTCTTC.

This chain uses TRBV2 with TRBJ1-4; D is possibly TRBD1 (5 bases). The CDR3 is 15 residues long. CDR1 SNHLY and CDR2 FYNNEI come from the germline V gene. V lost 2 bases and J lost 7, with 14 bases in between. The CDR3 loop is CASSESGGGAEKLFF. The CDR3 nucleotides are TGTGCCAGCAGTGAAAGTGGGGGAGGTGCTGAAAAACTGTTTTTT. Full variable domain (rest looked up from reference TRBV2 and TRBJ1-4): EPEVTQTPSHQVTQMGQEVILRCVPISNHLYFYWYRQILGQKVEFLVSFYNNEISEKSEIFDDQFSVERPDGSNFTLKIRSTKLEDSAMYFCASSESGGGAEKLFFGSGTQLSVL.

The J gene is TRBJ1-1, the V gene TRBV7-9; 7 bases are a match to TRBD1. With V trimmed by 1 base and J by 4 bases, 18 bases remained unmatched. CDR3 length: 19 amino acids. CDR1 is SEHNR and CDR2 is FQNEAQ in the germline V gene (reference sequence). The DNA of the CDR3 is TGTGCCAGCAGCTTAGGAATCAACAGGGGACCGAGGCGATCCACTGAAGCTTTCTTT. Translated: CASSLGINRGPRRSTEAFF.

The CDR3: CASISDGTYEQYF. DNA for the CDR3: TGTGCCAGCATCTCGGACGGGACCTACGAGCAGTACTTC. V usage is TRBV6-5 and J usage is TRBJ2-7; maybe TRBD2 (5 bases). The germline V and J ends were trimmed by 7 bases and 2 bases, with 12 bases remaining between them. This CDR3 has 13 residues. Germline V gives CDR1 MNHEY, CDR2 SVGAGI.

This chain joins TRBV7-9 and TRBJ2-4; tentatively, D is TRBD2 (6 bases). The CDR3 is made up of 15 amino acids. Germline V gives CDR1 SEHNR, CDR2 FQNEAQ (reference sequence). V shed 4 bases and J shed 4 bases, with 14 bases lying between them. The CDR3 DNA is TGTGCCAGCAGCTCAAACCGGAGGGGAAAAAACATTCAGTACTTC. This sequence encodes CASSSNRRGKNIQYF.